What follows are 25 T cell receptor beta chains derived from one specimen sequenced in a study of blood T cell repertoires in COVID-19. Sequencing was performed with immunoSEQ multiplex PCR; in TCRdb, only in-frame clones are kept and a portion is missing. In the table there are over 250,000 clones, 82% of which are singletons. Sequences were obtained from PBMCs or T cells enriched from blood (not recorded which). These receptors were collected from a man aged 35 to 55 who had been exposed to COVID-19.

This clone has more than one count but fewer than ten. The J gene is TRBJ2-1, the V gene TRBV20-1; D not certain. Trimming pared 6 bases from V and 0 bases from J, leaving 24 bases between. Germline V lookup: CDR1 DFQATT, CDR2 SNEGSKA (reference sequence). CDR3 size: 18 residues. The CDR3 region has the DNA TGCAGTGCGAGTACCGCCGGCCGAATCCACAGCTCCTACAATGAGCAGTTCTTC. Translated: CSASTAGRIHSSYNEQFF.

This chain connects TRBV6-4 to TRBJ2-2; tentatively, D is TRBD1 (6 bases). CDR3 length equals 15 residues. The germline CDR1 and CDR2 sequences are MRHNA and SNTAGT. V was cut by 9 bases and J by 5 bases, with 19 bases left in between. CDR3 in DNA: TGTGCCAGTTCAAAAACCCAGGGGTCGACCGGGGAGCTGTTTTTT. It yields the protein CASSKTQGSTGELFF.

CDR3 in amino acids: CAWTTGLASPDTQYF. The CDR3 bases are TGTGCCTGGACTACGGGACTAGCTTCGCCAGATACGCAGTATTTT. This chain joins TRBV30 and TRBJ2-3, with 9 bases aligning to TRBD2. Per germline, CDR1 GTSNPN and CDR2 SVGIG (reference sequence). Trimming at V came to 4 bases and at J to 4 bases, leaving 9 bases not matched to a gene. The CDR3 consists of 15 residues.

This clone showed up just a few times. This sequence joins TRBV28 and TRBJ1-2; 7 bases fit TRBD1. The CDR3 length is 13 residues. Losses at the gene ends were 8 bases for V and 0 bases for J; bases not matched to a gene: 3. CDR1 and CDR2 from the germline V gene are MDHEN and SYDVKM. The CDR3 region has the DNA TGTGCCAGCCGGGACAGCTCTAACTATGGCTACACCTTC. It specifies CASRDSSNYGYTF.

The chain is built from TRBV6-5 and TRBJ1-2; D call uncertain. The CDR3 totals 13 residues. CDR1 is MNHEY, CDR2 SVGAGI, per germline. Trimming shortened V by 2 bases and J by 7 bases, and 11 bases separated the two germline ends. The CDR3 sequence is CASSYAGRGGYTF. The CDR3 DNA reads TGTGCCAGCAGTTACGCGGGGAGAGGTGGCTACACCTTC.

The chain couples TRBV5-6 to TRBJ2-2; TRBD2 matches at 10 bases. The germline gives CDR1 SGHDT, CDR2 YYEEEE. The V gene end was trimmed by 2 bases and the J gene end by 7 bases; junction bases not matched to a gene: 8. The CDR3 loop spans 16 amino acids. Here the CDR3 DNA reads TGTGCCAGCAGCTTAGCGGGAGGGCCCTCAGGCGGGGAGCTGTTTTTT. It encodes CASSLAGGPSGGELFF.

J is TRBJ2-5 and V is TRBV2; TRBD2 aligns across 7 bases. The CDR3 has 13 amino acids. Germline CDR1 is SNHLY and CDR2 is FYNNEI. Unmatched junction bases numbered 6, after V lost 6 bases and J lost 5 bases. In DNA form, the CDR3 reads TGTGCCAGCAGGATGGGGGGGGGTGAGACCCAGTACTTC. It yields the protein CASRMGGGETQYF.

Of note for this clone: The identical CDR3 is also encoded by other nucleotide sequences in the sample. The V call is TRBV29-1, the J call TRBJ2-3; TRBD2 is a possible D gene (6 bases). V shed 6 bases and J shed 0 bases, with 10 bases lying between them. This CDR3 contains 13 residues. Germline lookup yields CDR1 SQVTM and CDR2 ANQGSEA. The CDR3 protein is CSVDSGSTDTQYF. The CDR3 DNA is TGCAGCGTCGATAGCGGAAGCACAGATACGCAGTATTTT.

The V and J genes are TRBV5-1 and TRBJ1-2, with 9 bases that match TRBD1. The CDR3 runs 14 residues. The germline V gene encodes CDR1 SGHRS and CDR2 YFSETQ. Germline trimming cut 4 bases from V and 8 bases from J; bases unmatched to any gene: 9. The CDR3 here is CASSPDRGALGYTF. CDR3 bases: TGCGCCAGCAGCCCCGACAGGGGGGCCCTCGGCTACACCTTC.

The rearrangement links TRBV7-8 to TRBJ1-5, with unresolved D. The germline V gene has CDR1 SGHVS and CDR2 FQNEAQ. Trimming left V 2 bases short and J 9 bases short, with 20 bases between. The CDR3 is 16 residues long. This CDR3 reads CASSLLAGQLVLPQHF. CDR3 coding DNA: TGTGCCAGCAGCTTATTAGCGGGTCAGCTGGTATTGCCCCAGCATTTT. Based on the CDR3 plus reference TRBV7-8 and TRBJ1-5, the full variable domain is GAGVSQSPRYKVAKRGQDVALRCDPISGHVSLFWYQQALGQGPEFLTYFQNEAQLDKSGLPSDRFFAERPEGSVSTLKIQRTQQEDSAVYLCASSLLAGQLVLPQHFGDGTRLSIL.

There are a few counts of this clone. This sequence joins TRBV27 and TRBJ1-5; TRBD1 aligns across 7 bases. The CDR3 has 14 residues. Germline CDR1 is MNHEY and CDR2 is SMNVEV (reference sequence). J was trimmed by 2 bases and V by 5 bases; bases with no gene match: 3. CDR3 coding DNA: TGTGCCAGCAGTCGGACAGGCCGCAATCAGCCCCAGCATTTT. Protein sequence: CASSRTGRNQPQHF.

The rearrangement joins TRBV5-6 to TRBJ2-5; TRBD2 matches 8 bases. J gave up 2 bases and V 4 bases, and 7 bases lay outside the gene matches. The CDR3 has 15 amino acids. Germline CDR1 SGHDT, CDR2 YYEEEE. In DNA, the CDR3 is TGTGCCAGCAGCCTTGAGCAGCGGGAGCAAGAGACCCAGTACTTC. Translating it yields CASSLEQREQETQYF.

The chain combines TRBV11-2 with TRBJ2-1, with TRBD2 as a possible D gene (5 bases). Looked up from germline, CDR1 is SGHAT and CDR2 is FQNNGV. With 5 bases removed from V and 8 bases from J, the gap between germline ends came to 10 bases. The CDR3 totals 12 residues. The CDR3 reads CASSREGDEQFF. CDR3 bases: TGTGCCAGCAGCCGCGAGGGCGATGAGCAGTTCTTC.

The rearrangement links TRBV11-2 to TRBJ1-3; no firm D call. Germline V gene lookup returns CDR1 SGHAT and CDR2 FQNNGV. The CDR3 totals 18 residues. Trimming stripped 5 bases from V and 1 base from J, with 21 bases between. The CDR3 reads CASSPTDPGTRSGNTIYF. The CDR3, as DNA: TGTGCCAGCAGCCCTACCGACCCAGGTACTAGATCTGGAAACACCATATATTTT.

This chain links TRBV27 with TRBJ2-3; the match to TRBD2 covers 10 bases. The CDR3 sequence is 14 residues long. CDR1 is MNHEY and CDR2 is SMNVEV in the germline V gene (reference sequence). Unmatched junction bases numbered 3, after V lost 5 bases and J lost 4 bases. The chain's CDR3 is CASSPGTSADTQYF. In DNA form, the CDR3 reads TGTGCCAGCAGTCCCGGGACTAGCGCAGATACGCAGTATTTT.

The rearrangement joins TRBV6-5 to TRBJ2-1, with 9 positions matching TRBD1. V gave up 8 bases and J gave up 9 bases; unmatched junction bases: 11. The CDR3 totals 14 residues. The germline CDR1 and CDR2 sequences are MNHEY and SVGAGI. CDR3 bases: TGTGCCAGCGCTACCGGGACAGGGTCTACTGAGCAGTTCTTC. Translated, it gives CASATGTGSTEQFF.

The chain joins TRBV15 to TRBJ2-5, with D uncertain. CDR3 length equals 16 residues. The V and J ends lost 0 bases and 2 bases respectively, with 13 bases between them. Per the germline V gene, CDR1 is LNHNV and CDR2 is YYDKDF (reference sequence). The chain's CDR3 is CATSRDQWQAQETQYF. As DNA, the CDR3 is TGTGCCACCAGCAGAGATCAATGGCAGGCACAAGAGACCCAGTACTTC. The whole variable domain, filled in from reference TRBV15 and TRBJ2-5, reads DAMVIQNPRYQVTQFGKPVTLSCSQTLNHNVMYWYQQKSSQAPKLLFHYYDKDFNNEADTPDNFQSRRPNTSFCFLDIRSPGLGDTAMYLCATSRDQWQAQETQYFGPGTRLLVL.

The chain is built from TRBV10-2 and TRBJ2-3, with D possibly being TRBD2 (5 bases). Trimming pared 6 bases from V and 1 base from J, leaving 20 bases between. Germline V gene data show CDR1 as WSHSY and CDR2 as SAAADI. The CDR3 covers 17 residues. The CDR3 here is CASRPDRLSARTDTQYF. DNA for the CDR3: TGCGCCAGCAGACCGGACCGCCTTAGCGCACGCACAGATACGCAGTATTTT.

The V gene is TRBV6-1, the J gene TRBJ1-5; 10 positions agree with TRBD1. Germline V gene data show CDR1 as MNHNS and CDR2 as SASEGT. Trimming took 4 bases from V and 0 from J; bases not matched to a gene: 9. The CDR3 sequence is 18 residues long. CDR3 sequence (DNA): TGTGCCAGCAGTGCTCGAAGACAGGGGGCCTTTAGCAATCAGCCCCAGCATTTT. This codes for CASSARRQGAFSNQPQHF.

This clone was counted at least ten times. The chain has TRBV15 and TRBJ1-2; TRBD1 matches 7 bases. Germline loops: CDR1 LNHNV, CDR2 YYDKDF (reference sequence). There are 13 residues in the CDR3. Trimming removed 9 bases from V and 0 bases from J; junction bases left unmatched: 4. CDR3 sequence: CATQGGSNYGYTF. CDR3 DNA: TGTGCCACGCAAGGGGGCTCTAACTATGGCTACACCTTC.

The rearrangement links TRBV3-1 (or the pseudogene TRBV3-2) to TRBJ2-1; TRBD2 matches 10 bases. The V gene's germline CDR1 is LGHDT and CDR2 YNNKEL (reference sequence). The CDR3 contains 16 residues. Losses at the gene ends were 4 bases for V and 9 bases for J; bases not matched to a gene: 12. The DNA of the CDR3 is TGTGCCAGCAGCCGGTTCTCTAGCGGGAGTAGCGGTGAGCAGTTCTTC. This gives the protein CASSRFSSGSSGEQFF.

The chain joins TRBV24-1 to TRBJ2-2; a weak D match, TRBD1 (5 bases). Looked up from germline, CDR1 is KGHDR and CDR2 is SFDVKD. Trimming removed 5 bases at V and 6 bases at J, with 6 bases between. The CDR3 is 12 amino acids. Written as DNA, the CDR3 is TGTGCCACCAGTGCAGGGCCCGGGGAGCTGTTTTTT. It yields the protein CATSAGPGELFF.

This clone has just one count. The gene calls are TRBV19 and TRBJ1-5, with 8 positions matching TRBD1. V shed 6 bases and J 1 base; nucleotides not matched to a gene: 2. In germline, CDR1 is LNHDA, CDR2 SQIVND (reference sequence). This CDR3 spans 14 amino acids. This chain's CDR3 is CASRDRASNQPQHF. CDR3 DNA sequence: TGTGCCAGTAGGGACAGGGCCAGCAATCAGCCCCAGCATTTT.

This rearrangement joins TRBV7-9 to TRBJ2-3, with D possibly matching TRBD1 (6 bases). The CDR3 has 14 amino acids. Germline loops: CDR1 SEHNR, CDR2 FQNEAQ (reference sequence). The ends were cut back, 5 bases at V and 3 bases at J, with 12 bases in the middle. The CDR3 bases are TGTGCCAGCAGCCCCACAGGGTTGACAGATACGCAGTATTTT. It is translated as CASSPTGLTDTQYF. The full variable domain, in which reference TRBV7-9 and TRBJ2-3 provide the parts outside the CDR3, is DTGVSQNPRHKITKRGQNVTFRCDPISEHNRLYWYRQTLGQGPEFLTYFQNEAQLEKSRLLSDRFSAERPKGSFSTLEIQRTEQGDSAMYLCASSPTGLTDTQYFGPGTRLTVL.

For the CDR3, the DNA is TGTGCCAGCAGTGAAGTTGCTGGCGGGAGGGCCTACAATGAGCAGTTCTTC. It yields the protein CASSEVAGGRAYNEQFF. V is TRBV6-1 and J is TRBJ2-1; 9 nucleotides match TRBD2. The V gene end was trimmed by 1 base and the J gene end by 2 bases; junction bases not matched to a gene: 6. Germline assignment: CDR1 MNHNS and CDR2 SASEGT. This CDR3 comprises 17 residues.